This entry describes one T cell receptor (beta chain). Its antigen is still unknown. The entry originates in a study of cytomegalovirus exposure and HLA in healthy donors. V shed 8 bases and J 8 bases; nucleotides not matched to a gene: 7. Germline assignment: CDR1 SNHLY and CDR2 FYNNEI. The CDR3 loop spans 12 amino acids. Overall study findings and caveats: The productive fraction for most TCR beta V segments was about 90% or about 30% in an earlier analysis.

Primers for the PCR totalled 60 Vbeta and 13 Jbeta. The protocol was immunoSEQ multiplex PCR, while the TCRdb copy is restricted to in-frame clones and leaves out a portion. The sample records some 120,000 clones, about 74% being singletons. Source material: PBMCs. The source is a woman in her fifties or sixties in good health and CMV-seropositive. The chain recombines TRBV2 with TRBJ1-1; 8 nucleotides agree with TRBD1. The DNA for the CDR3 is TGTGCCAGCCCGGCCTCAGGGGGCGAAGCTTTCTTT. It translates to CASPASGGEAFF.